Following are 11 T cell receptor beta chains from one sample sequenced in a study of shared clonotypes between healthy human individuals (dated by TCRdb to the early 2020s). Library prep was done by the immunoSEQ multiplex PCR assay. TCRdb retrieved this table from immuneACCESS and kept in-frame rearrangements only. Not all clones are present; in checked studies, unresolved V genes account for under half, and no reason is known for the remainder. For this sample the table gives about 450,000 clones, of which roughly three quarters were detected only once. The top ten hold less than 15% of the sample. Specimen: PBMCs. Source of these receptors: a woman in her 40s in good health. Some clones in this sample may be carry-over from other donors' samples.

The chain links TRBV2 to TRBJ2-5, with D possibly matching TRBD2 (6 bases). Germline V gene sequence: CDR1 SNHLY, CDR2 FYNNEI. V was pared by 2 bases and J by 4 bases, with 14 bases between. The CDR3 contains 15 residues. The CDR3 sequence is CASSELGGDGETQYF. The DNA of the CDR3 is TGTGCCAGCAGTGAATTGGGCGGGGACGGAGAGACCCAGTACTTC.

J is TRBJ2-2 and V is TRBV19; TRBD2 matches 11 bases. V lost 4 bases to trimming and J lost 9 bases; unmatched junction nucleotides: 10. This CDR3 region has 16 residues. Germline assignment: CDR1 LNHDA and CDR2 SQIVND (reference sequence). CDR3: CASSRLAGGQSRELFF. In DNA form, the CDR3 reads TGTGCCAGTAGTAGGCTAGCGGGAGGACAATCCCGGGAGCTGTTTTTT.

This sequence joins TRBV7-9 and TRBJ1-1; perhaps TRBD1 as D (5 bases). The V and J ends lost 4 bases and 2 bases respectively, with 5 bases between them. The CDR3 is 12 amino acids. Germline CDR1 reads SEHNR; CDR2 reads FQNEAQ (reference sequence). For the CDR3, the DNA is TGTGCCAGCAGCTGGGACAACACTGAAGCTTTCTTT. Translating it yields CASSWDNTEAFF. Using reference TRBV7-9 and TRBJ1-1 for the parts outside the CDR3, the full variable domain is DTGVSQNPRHKITKRGQNVTFRCDPISEHNRLYWYRQTLGQGPEFLTYFQNEAQLEKSRLLSDRFSAERPKGSFSTLEIQRTEQGDSAMYLCASSWDNTEAFFGQGTRLTVV.

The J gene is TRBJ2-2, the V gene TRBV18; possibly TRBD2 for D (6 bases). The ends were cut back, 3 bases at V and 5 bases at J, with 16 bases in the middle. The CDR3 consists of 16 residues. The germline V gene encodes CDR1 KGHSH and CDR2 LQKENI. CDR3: CASSPQAGLETGELFF. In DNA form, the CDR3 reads TGTGCCAGCTCACCGCAAGCGGGCTTGGAAACCGGGGAGCTGTTTTTT.

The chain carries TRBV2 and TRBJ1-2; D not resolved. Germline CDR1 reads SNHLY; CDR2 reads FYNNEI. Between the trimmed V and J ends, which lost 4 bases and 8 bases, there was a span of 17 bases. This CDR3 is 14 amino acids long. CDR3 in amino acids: CASSAVGGLRGYTF. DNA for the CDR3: TGTGCCAGCAGTGCGGTCGGCGGGCTTCGGGGCTACACCTTC.

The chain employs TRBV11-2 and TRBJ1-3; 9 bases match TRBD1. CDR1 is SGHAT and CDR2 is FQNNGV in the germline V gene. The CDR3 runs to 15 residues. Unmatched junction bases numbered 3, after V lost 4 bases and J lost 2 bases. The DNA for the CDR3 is TGTGCCAGCAGCTCCTGGACAGGGGCTGGAAACACCATATATTTT. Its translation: CASSSWTGAGNTIYF.

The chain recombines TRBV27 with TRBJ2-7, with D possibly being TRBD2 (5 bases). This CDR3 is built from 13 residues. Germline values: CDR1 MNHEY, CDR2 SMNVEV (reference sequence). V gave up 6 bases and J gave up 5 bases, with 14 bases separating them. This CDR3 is CASRRLEGNEQYF. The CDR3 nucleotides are TGTGCCAGCAGGCGCTTAGAGGGCAACGAGCAGTACTTC.

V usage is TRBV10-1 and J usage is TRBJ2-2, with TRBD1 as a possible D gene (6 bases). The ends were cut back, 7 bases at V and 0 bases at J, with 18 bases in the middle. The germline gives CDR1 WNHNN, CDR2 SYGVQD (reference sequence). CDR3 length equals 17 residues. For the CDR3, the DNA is TGCGCCAGCAAGCCGGGGAAAACAGGGTCGAACACCGGGGAGCTGTTTTTT. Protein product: CASKPGKTGSNTGELFF.

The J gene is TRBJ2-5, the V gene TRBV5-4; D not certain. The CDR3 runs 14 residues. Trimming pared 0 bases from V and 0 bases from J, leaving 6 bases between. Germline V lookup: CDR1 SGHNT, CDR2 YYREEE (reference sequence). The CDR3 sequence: CASSLGRDQETQYF. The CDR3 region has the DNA TGTGCCAGCAGCTTGGGACGGGACCAAGAGACCCAGTACTTC.

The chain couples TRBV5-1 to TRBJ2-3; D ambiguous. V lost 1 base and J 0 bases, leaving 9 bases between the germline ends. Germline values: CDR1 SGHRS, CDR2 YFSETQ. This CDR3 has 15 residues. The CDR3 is CASSLLTASTDTQYF. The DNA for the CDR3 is TGCGCCAGCAGCTTGCTTACAGCTAGCACAGATACGCAGTATTTT.

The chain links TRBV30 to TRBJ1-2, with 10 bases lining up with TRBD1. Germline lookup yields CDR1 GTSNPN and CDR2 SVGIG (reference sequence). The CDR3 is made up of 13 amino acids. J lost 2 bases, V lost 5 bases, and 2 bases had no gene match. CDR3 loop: CAWSDRGNYGYTF. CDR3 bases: TGTGCCTGGTCGGACAGGGGGAACTATGGCTACACCTTC.